This T cell receptor beta chain was recovered during a study of T cell repertoires in cytomegalovirus infection. Whole-study results and caveats: Within the response measured ex vivo, HLA-C-restricted CMV-specific TCR beta clonotypes were dominant.

TCRdb re-called the reads through MiXCR, storing one row per CDR3 protein. The data show fewer than 550,000 distinct CDR3 sequences, under 40% seen once. This CDR3 has 13 amino acids. The V gene's germline CDR1 is DFQATT and CDR2 SNEGSKA (reference sequence). The V and J ends lost 6 bases and 2 bases, in that order; junction bases with no gene match: 3. About this clonotype: Its antigen is currently unknown.

The sample consisted of PBMCs. V gene TRBV20-1 combines with J gene TRBJ1-2; TRBD1 aligns across 10 bases. The sequence was collected from a human donor in good health (CMV status not recorded). Some clones in this sample may be carry-over from other donors' samples. The CDR3 DNA reads TGCAGTGCCCTGACAGGGGGCAACTATGGCTACACCTTC. This sequence encodes CSALTGGNYGYTF.